The 2 T cell receptor beta chains below all came from one sample that was sequenced in a study of control samples from healthy donors and cancer patients. The protocol was immunoSEQ multiplex PCR, while the TCRdb copy is restricted to in-frame clones and leaves out a portion. The table includes 160,000 or so clones, roughly 94% detected once. Sequences were obtained from blood. The receptors come from a woman between 35 and 50 years old in good health.

The V gene is TRBV9, the J gene TRBJ1-1, with unresolved D. CDR3 length: 15 residues. V dropped 0 bases and J dropped 2 bases, with 11 bases sitting between them. Per the germline V gene, CDR1 is SGDLS and CDR2 is YYNGEE. The CDR3 DNA sequence: TGTGCCAGCAGCGTAGGTGTGGTGCGAAACACTGAAGCTTTCTTT. It specifies CASSVGVVRNTEAFF.

The chain recombines TRBV10-3 with TRBJ2-1; TRBD1 matches 8 bases. Germline V gene lookup returns CDR1 ENHRY and CDR2 SYGVKD. Trimming at V came to 3 bases and at J to 5 bases, leaving 6 bases not matched to a gene. The CDR3 runs to 15 residues. The DNA for the CDR3 is TGTGCCATCAGTGATGGACAGGGCGCGGACAATGAGCAGTTCTTC. Amino acid sequence: CAISDGQGADNEQFF.